Shown below are 18 T cell receptor beta chains from a single sample sequenced in a study of T cell changes during pregnancy in multiple sclerosis. The data were produced by immunoSEQ multiplex PCR, yet TCRdb's version contains in-frame clones alone and is incomplete. Of around 48,000 clones in the sample, around 92% are singletons; the top ten hold 0.65% to 0.7%. The source material was CD4+ T cells from peripheral blood mononuclear cells, sampled in the third trimester of pregnancy. Every receptor here comes from a female donor with multiple sclerosis, enrolled in a pregnancy study.

The chain carries TRBV28 and TRBJ1-2; 7 nucleotides agree with TRBD1. After removal of 5 bases from V and 11 bases from J, the junction contained 5 bases not matched to a gene. Germline values: CDR1 MDHEN, CDR2 SYDVKM. The CDR3 has 11 amino acids. CDR3 in DNA: TGTGCCAGCAGTCCGGACAGGCCGTACACCTTC. Translation gives CASSPDRPYTF.

The V and J genes are TRBV5-6 and TRBJ2-7; 10 bases line up with TRBD2. V was pared by 0 bases and J by 10 bases, with 7 bases of the junction left unmatched. The CDR3 length is 14 residues. Germline V gene lookup returns CDR1 SGHDT and CDR2 YYEEEE. CDR3 protein: CASSLEASGSRQYF. CDR3 DNA: TGTGCCAGCAGCTTGGAAGCTAGCGGGAGCCGTCAGTACTTC.

The chain joins TRBV7-2 to TRBJ1-1; D is unclear. The germline V gene encodes CDR1 SGHTA and CDR2 FQGNSA. V was shortened by 1 base and J by 3 bases, with 12 bases between the two germline ends. The CDR3 totals 15 residues. The CDR3 nucleotides read TGTGCCAGCAGCTTAGAGCCCCGTTTTGACACTGAAGCTTTCTTT. This sequence encodes CASSLEPRFDTEAFF.

The V gene is TRBV6-1, the J gene TRBJ2-5; TRBD2 aligns across 9 bases. Per germline, CDR1 MNHNS and CDR2 SASEGT. This CDR3 is built from 16 residues. The V segment lost 3 bases and the J segment 5 bases; nucleotides outside the gene matches: 10. CDR3 nucleotides: TGTGCCAGCAGTGATTTAGCGGGAGCCCCGTGGGAGACCCAGTACTTC. This gives the protein CASSDLAGAPWETQYF.

This clone was observed a single time. The gene calls are TRBV18 and TRBJ1-5; 10 bases line up with TRBD1. This CDR3 region has 15 residues. Per germline, CDR1 KGHSH and CDR2 LQKENI. V lost 4 bases, J lost 3 bases, and 3 bases stayed unmatched. Here the CDR3 reads CASSRGQGDNQPQHF. The CDR3 coding sequence is TGTGCCAGCTCACGCGGACAGGGGGACAATCAGCCCCAGCATTTT.

This clone has more than one count but fewer than ten. The J gene is TRBJ2-7, the V gene TRBV5-1, with 10 bases lining up with TRBD1. Looked up from germline, CDR1 is SGHRS and CDR2 is YFSETQ. The CDR3 consists of 14 residues. Unmatched junction bases numbered 1, after V lost 1 base and J lost 3 bases. The CDR3 reads CASSLRTGGYEQYF. The CDR3, as DNA: TGCGCCAGCAGCTTGCGGACAGGGGGCTACGAGCAGTACTTC.

J is TRBJ2-7 and V is TRBV2, with D perhaps matching TRBD2 (6 bases). The CDR3 is 15 amino acids. CDR1 is SNHLY, CDR2 FYNNEI, per germline. V was trimmed by 0 bases and J by 8 bases, leaving 17 bases between them. Here the CDR3 reads CASSEATGVAVKQYF. The CDR3 coding sequence is TGTGCCAGCAGTGAAGCGACGGGAGTAGCGGTTAAGCAGTACTTC. Combining the CDR3 with reference TRBV2 and TRBJ2-7 gives the whole variable domain EPEVTQTPSHQVTQMGQEVILRCVPISNHLYFYWYRQILGQKVEFLVSFYNNEISEKSEIFDDQFSVERPDGSNFTLKIRSTKLEDSAMYFCASSEATGVAVKQYFGPGTRLTVT.

The genes are TRBV19 and TRBJ1-2; no clear D gene. The CDR3 has 14 amino acids. Germline V gene sequence: CDR1 LNHDA, CDR2 SQIVND (reference sequence). Trimming removed 7 bases at V and 1 base at J, with 13 bases between. CDR3 sequence: CASTESRGNYGYTF. As DNA, the CDR3 is TGTGCCAGTACCGAGAGTCGGGGTAACTATGGCTACACCTTC. Using reference TRBV19 and TRBJ1-2 for the parts outside the CDR3, the full variable domain is DGGITQSPKYLFRKEGQNVTLSCEQNLNHDAMYWYRQDPGQGLRLIYYSQIVNDFQKGDIAEGYSVSREKKESFPLTVTSAQKNPTAFYLCASTESRGNYGYTFGSGTRLTVV.

This sequence joins TRBV6-5 and TRBJ2-7; 10 nucleotides align to TRBD1. Germline assignment: CDR1 MNHEY and CDR2 SVGAGI. V was clipped by 5 bases and J by 7 bases; unmatched bases: 8. The CDR3 loop spans 14 amino acids. The CDR3 reads CASSQDRGLREQYF. CDR3 coding DNA: TGTGCCAGCAGTCAAGACAGGGGGCTGAGGGAGCAGTACTTC.

This sequence joins TRBV6-1 and TRBJ2-3; 13 bases fit TRBD2. Germline CDR1 reads MNHNS; CDR2 reads SASEGT. The CDR3 consists of 21 residues. Trimming cost V 2 bases and J 2 bases; bases outside gene matches: 16. The DNA for the CDR3 is TGTGCCAGCAGTGAATTCCCGGGACAAGCAACTAGCGGGAGGGTCACAGATACGCAGTATTTT. Protein: CASSEFPGQATSGRVTDTQYF.

J is TRBJ2-2 and V is TRBV5-1; 7 nucleotides agree with TRBD1. The junction had 6 bases not matched to a gene; V was cut back by 4 bases and J by 3 bases. The V gene's germline CDR1 is SGHRS and CDR2 YFSETQ. CDR3 length: 15 residues. The CDR3 DNA reads TGCGCCAGCAGCGGAGCAGGGGGAGACACCGGGGAGCTGTTTTTT. Translating gives CASSGAGGDTGELFF.

The chain combines TRBV2 with TRBJ2-1; TRBD2 agrees at 11 bases. After removal of 1 base from V and 4 bases from J, the junction contained 3 bases not matched to a gene. The CDR3 is 16 amino acids. Germline V gene lookup returns CDR1 SNHLY and CDR2 FYNNEI. The CDR3 nucleotides are TGTGCCAGCAGTGAAGTTGCTAGCGGGGGGTACAATGAGCAGTTCTTC. Translated: CASSEVASGGYNEQFF.

This clone was picked up one time. The chain uses TRBV5-1 and TRBJ2-7; 8 positions agree with TRBD2. Trimming cost V 2 bases and J 2 bases; bases outside gene matches: 6. The CDR3 runs to 15 residues. Germline V gene sequence: CDR1 SGHRS, CDR2 YFSETQ. The CDR3 DNA is TGCGCCAGCAGCTTCGCGGTAGCGGGGACCTACGAGCAGTACTTC. It translates to CASSFAVAGTYEQYF. Full variable domain (outside the CDR3, taken from reference TRBV5-1 and TRBJ2-7): KAGVTQTPRYLIKTRGQQVTLSCSPISGHRSVSWYQQTPGQGLQFLFEYFSETQRNKGNFPGRFSGRQFSNSRSEMNVSTLELGDSALYLCASSFAVAGTYEQYFGPGTRLTVT.

The chain is built from TRBV18 and TRBJ2-3; possible D gene TRBD1, 5 bases. V shed 3 bases and J shed 3 bases, with 13 bases lying between them. The CDR3 sequence is 15 residues long. Germline V gene sequence: CDR1 KGHSH, CDR2 LQKENI. In DNA, the CDR3 is TGTGCCAGCTCACCGAAGACAGATGCGACAGATACGCAGTATTTT. Translating gives CASSPKTDATDTQYF.

V is TRBV5-1 and J is TRBJ2-2; TRBD1 matches 7 bases. With 3 bases clipped from V and 1 base from J, the junction kept 6 bases outside the gene matches. Germline V gene sequence: CDR1 SGHRS, CDR2 YFSETQ. The CDR3 sequence is 16 residues long. CDR3 nucleotides: TGCGCCAGCAGCTACCGCCGGGACAGGAACACCGGGGAGCTGTTTTTT. Its translation: CASSYRRDRNTGELFF.

V is TRBV9 and J is TRBJ2-3, with TRBD1 identical over 10 bases. The CDR3 is made up of 15 amino acids. Germline CDR1 is SGDLS and CDR2 is YYNGEE. With V trimmed by 2 bases and J by 1 base, 1 base remained unmatched. The CDR3 here is CASSVGTGGTDTQYF. CDR3 bases: TGTGCCAGCAGCGTGGGGACAGGGGGCACAGATACGCAGTATTTT.

This chain joins TRBV7-6 and TRBJ2-7; tentative D call: TRBD1 (5 bases). CDR1 is SGHVS, CDR2 FNYEAQ, per germline. V shed 3 bases and J shed 3 bases, with 15 bases lying between them. CDR3 length equals 15 residues. For the CDR3, the DNA is TGTGCCAGCAGCTTGGCTGGGGCGGATTACTACGAGCAGTACTTC. Translation: CASSLAGADYYEQYF.

The chain is built from TRBV28 and TRBJ1-5, with D uncertain. Germline V gene data show CDR1 as MDHEN and CDR2 as SYDVKM. The CDR3 spans 15 residues. Trimming removed 3 bases from V and 2 bases from J, with 11 bases in between. The chain's CDR3 is CASSFLTAGNQPQHF. For the CDR3, the DNA is TGTGCCAGCAGTTTCCTTACAGCTGGCAATCAGCCCCAGCATTTT.